These T cell receptor beta chains were read from a single sample in a study of cytotoxic CD8 clonotypes in ibrutinib-treated CLL. The repertoire was sequenced with immunoSEQ multiplex PCR; TCRdb's copy has only in-frame clones and lacks some. The profile shows about 21,000 clones, about 68% of them singletons. This material consisted of PBMCs, taken before ibrutinib treatment. These receptors were obtained from a human donor with chronic lymphocytic leukemia. Each CDR3 is given with its conserved first and last residue. The D gene is left open where the match is weak. The size field is filled for only some rows; it gives once, few, many or a size class.

TRBV7-3,-,TRBD1,TRBJ2-3,TGTGCCAGCAGCTTATTAGGGGGCACGGGCACAGATACGCAGTATTTT,CASSLLGGTGTDTQYF
TRBV7-9,few,TRBD2,TRBJ2-7,TGTGCCAGCAGCTCGGGACTAGCGGGAGTTAACCACGAGCAGTACTTC,CASSSGLAGVNHEQYF
TRBV5-4,large,-,TRBJ1-1,TGTGCCAGCAGCAGAGACGGAACAAACACTGAAGCTTTCTTT,CASSRDGTNTEAFF
TRBV27,few,TRBD1,TRBJ2-2,TGTGCCAGCCGGACAGGGCCGAACACCGGGGAGCTGTTTTTT,CASRTGPNTGELFF
TRBV5-6,-,-,TRBJ2-7,TGTGCCAGCAGCTTCTGTCCCCCGGGGACGGCGTTCTGGGAGCAGTACTTC,CASSFCPPGTAFWEQYF
TRBV6-1,-,-,TRBJ2-5,TGTGCCAGCAGTGAACCATGGAGTCGGGAGACCCAGTACTTC,CASSEPWSRETQYF
TRBV10-3,few,-,TRBJ1-2,TGTGCCATCAGTAAAAGACAGGAAGAGTATGGCTACACCTTC,CAISKRQEEYGYTF
TRBV19,-,TRBD1,TRBJ1-2,TGTGCCAGTAGTATTCTTCGGACAGGGGGGAACTATGGCTACACCTTC,CASSILRTGGNYGYTF
TRBV25-1,-,TRBD2,TRBJ2-2,TGTGCCAGCGGCCGCCGGGGGGGAGCAGGCACCGGGGAGCTGTTTTTT,CASGRRGGAGTGELFF
TRBV28,-,-,TRBJ1-1,TGTGCCAGCGTTAGTGGGGGCTTGTCCGACACTGAAGCTTTCTTT,CASVSGGLSDTEAFF
TRBV18,few,TRBD1,TRBJ2-2,TGTGCCAGCTCATACAGGGGCCTTAAGGCCGGGGAGCTGTTTTTT,CASSYRGLKAGELFF
TRBV28,few,-,TRBJ2-1,TGTGCCAGAAGCTACAATGAGCAGTTCTTC,CARSYNEQFF
TRBV5-7,-,TRBD1,TRBJ1-3,TGTGCCAGCAGCCCCCTCGCTACAGGGGGCTCTGGAAACACCATATATTTT,CASSPLATGGSGNTIYF
TRBV10-3,-,TRBD1,TRBJ2-2,TGTGCCATCAGTGGGGGACAGGTAAACACCGGGGAGCTGTTTTTT,CAISGGQVNTGELFF
TRBV6-6,-,-,TRBJ1-2,TGTGCCAGCAGCCGGGACACCTCTAACTATGGCTACACCTTC,CASSRDTSNYGYTF
TRBV5-1,-,-,TRBJ2-1,TGCGCCAGCAGCTTGGCCAGGGGCTCCTACAATGAGCAGTTCTTC,CASSLARGSYNEQFF
TRBV15,-,-,TRBJ2-2,TGTGCCACCAGCAGAGATCGGTACGGCGGGGAGCTGTTTTTT,CATSRDRYGGELFF
TRBV7-2,once,TRBD2,TRBJ2-7,TGTGCCAGCAGCTTAGCGCTCGGACTAGCGGGAGCTCCCAACTACGAGCAGTACTTC,CASSLALGLAGAPNYEQYF
TRBV13,-,TRBD2,TRBJ2-3,TGTGCCAGCAGCGCAAGTTCTAGCGGGAAATTTCCATCGAAGGAAAGCACAGATACGCAGTATTTT,CASSASSSGKFPSKESTDTQYF
TRBV14,once,-,TRBJ2-5,TGTGCCAGCAGCCACCCCCTTGGAGGGAGAGAGACCCAGTACTTC,CASSHPLGGRETQYF
TRBV19,-,-,TRBJ2-4,TGTGCCAGTAGGGAAGGACAGAAAAACATTCAGTACTTC,CASREGQKNIQYF
TRBV6-6,few,TRBD1,TRBJ2-3,TGTGCCAGCAGGGACAGGGTTCGGGGCACAGATACGCAGTATTTT,CASRDRVRGTDTQYF
TRBV5-6,-,-,TRBJ1-1,TGTGCCAGCAGCTTGGTAGGTTTAGGGGTAAACACTGAAGCTTTCTTT,CASSLVGLGVNTEAFF
TRBV7-6,few,TRBD1,TRBJ1-2,TGTGCCAGCAGCTCGGCAGGGACAGGGGCCTATGGCTACACCTTC,CASSSAGTGAYGYTF
TRBV28,-,TRBD2,TRBJ2-3,TGTGCCAGCAGTCTCCACATAGCGGGAAGCACAGATACGCAGTATTTT,CASSLHIAGSTDTQYF
TRBV6-1,-,-,TRBJ2-1,TGTGCCAGCGCTGCCGTCTGGGGATCCTACAATGAGCAGTTCTTC,CASAAVWGSYNEQFF
TRBV15,-,-,TRBJ2-7,TGTGCCACCAGCAGACCTCCCACCTACGAGCAGTACTTC,CATSRPPTYEQYF
TRBV13,-,-,TRBJ2-5,TGTGCCAGCAGCTACCGTCAGGTGAAAGAGACCCAGTACTTC,CASSYRQVKETQYF
TRBV28,-,-,TRBJ2-2,TGTGCCAGCAGTATCAGGGATACCGGGGAGCTGTTTTTT,CASSIRDTGELFF
TRBV18,-,-,TRBJ2-7,TGTGCCAGCTCACCAAGGAGGGGAATCGCCTACGAGCAGTACTTC,CASSPRRGIAYEQYF
TRBV6-7,-,-,TRBJ1-1,TGTGCCAGCAGTACCCCTCCGGTTTTCTTT,CASSTPPVFF
TRBV9,-,-,TRBJ2-1,TGTGCCAGCAGCGCCTTGTACAATGAGCAGTTCTTC,CASSALYNEQFF
TRBV19,-,-,TRBJ2-7,TGTGCCAGTAGTATCCGGGACGGCTCCTACGAGCAGTACTTC,CASSIRDGSYEQYF
TRBV7-9,once,-,TRBJ2-7,TGTGCCAGCAGCTTAACCCACGAGCAGTACTTC,CASSLTHEQYF
TRBV9,-,-,TRBJ2-2,TGTGCCAGCAGCTTTTGGGACGCGAACACCGGGGAGCTGTTTTTT,CASSFWDANTGELFF
TRBV30,-,-,TRBJ1-5,TGTGCCTGGAGTGTCGGAGGGAATCAGCCCCAGCATTTT,CAWSVGGNQPQHF
TRBV15,once,TRBD2,TRBJ2-7,TGTGCCACCAGCAGAGAGGGTAGCGGGGGCTCCTACGAGCAGTACTTC,CATSREGSGGSYEQYF